Presented here are 22 T cell receptor beta chains from one specimen sequenced in a study of blood T cells in healthy people across ages. For the second PCR, which ran for about 6 to 11 cycles, a sample-barcoded 5' primer and a J-beta primer mix were used. TCRdb re-called the 5' RACE reads through MiXCR, storing one row per CDR3 protein. Found here are about 1.8 million distinct CDR3 sequences, 49% of them singletons; the top ten hold around 2.1%. Specimen: blood. These receptors all stem from a woman aged 40 to 50 in good health.

This clonotype was seen a handful of times. V and J are TRBV7-2 and TRBJ2-5; TRBD2 matches 12 bases. CDR1 is SGHTA, CDR2 FQGNSA, per germline. The CDR3 spans 16 residues. After removal of 0 bases from V and 5 bases from J, the junction contained 4 bases not matched to a gene. The CDR3 protein is CASSLAALAGGETQYF. In DNA, the CDR3 is TGTGCCAGCAGCTTAGCTGCGCTAGCGGGGGGGGAGACCCAGTACTTC.

This clonotype occurred many times. The rearrangement links TRBV7-2 to TRBJ2-5, with D perhaps TRBD1 (5 bases). V was clipped by 4 bases and J by 4 bases, with 10 bases between them. The germline V gene encodes CDR1 SGHTA and CDR2 FQGNSA. The CDR3 is 13 residues long. The CDR3 sequence is CASSSGRAETQYF. The CDR3 DNA reads as TGTGCCAGCAGCTCAGGGCGCGCAGAGACCCAGTACTTC.

The chain couples TRBV16 to TRBJ1-5, with 7 nucleotides matching TRBD1. Trimming took 3 bases from V and 4 from J; bases not matched to a gene: 6. The CDR3 extends over 15 amino acids. Germline CDR1 reads KGHSY; CDR2 reads FQNENV. CDR3 in DNA: TGTGCCAGCAGCCAGTTGGGACAGCCGAATCAGCCCCAGCATTTT. This encodes CASSQLGQPNQPQHF.

A few counts support this clonotype. This chain joins TRBV4-3 and TRBJ1-4, with D unresolved. This CDR3 region has 18 residues. Germline loops: CDR1 LGHNA, CDR2 YSLEER. Trimming stripped 2 bases from V and 7 bases from J, with 23 bases between. CDR3 in amino acids: CASSQYYALTLGGEKLFF. The CDR3 coding sequence is TGCGCCAGCAGCCAATACTACGCGTTGACACTTGGAGGTGAAAAACTGTTTTTT.

The CDR3: CASSERWGYGYTF. DNA of the CDR3: TGTGCCAGCAGTGAACGCTGGGGCTATGGCTACACCTTC. V gene TRBV2 combines with J gene TRBJ1-2; no firm D call. The length of the CDR3 is 13 residues. V lost 2 bases, J lost 4 bases, and 8 bases lay in between. Germline assignment: CDR1 SNHLY and CDR2 FYNNEI.

The chain employs TRBV5-1 and TRBJ2-1; D is perhaps TRBD1 (6 bases). V was shortened by 4 bases and J by 7 bases, with 15 bases between the two germline ends. The CDR3 totals 14 residues. The germline gives CDR1 SGHRS, CDR2 YFSETQ. The CDR3 loop reads CASSPGASQNEQFF. CDR3 sequence (DNA): TGCGCCAGCAGCCCAGGGGCCTCCCAAAATGAGCAGTTCTTC.

DNA of the CDR3: TGTGCCAGCAGGCCTGGGACCTCTAGGGAGACCCAGTACTTC. Its protein is CASRPGTSRETQYF. The chain is built from TRBV7-9 and TRBJ2-5; either TRBD1 or TRBD2 may supply D (5 bases each). Trimming took off 6 bases at V and 5 bases at J, with 16 bases between the two ends. The CDR3 covers 14 residues. CDR1 is SEHNR, CDR2 FQNEAQ, per germline (reference sequence).

This chain joins TRBV12-3 or TRBV12-4 and TRBJ2-4; D gene ambiguous. The last part of the DNA fits TRBJ2-7 better; the J call may be wrong. The length of the CDR3 is 12 residues. The CDR3 here is CASSSHGYEQYF. The CDR3 nucleotides are TGTGCCAGCAGTTCCCACGGGTACGAGCAGTACTTC.

The sample holds a few counts of this clonotype. The gene calls are TRBV9 and TRBJ2-1; D assignment may be TRBD1 or TRBD2 (5 bases each). Trimming cost V 4 bases and J 9 bases, with 14 bases left between them. Germline V gene data show CDR1 as SGDLS and CDR2 as YYNGEE. The CDR3 consists of 13 residues. This CDR3 reads CASSLRDGAEQFF. The CDR3 region has the DNA TGTGCCAGCAGCCTTCGGGATGGGGCTGAGCAGTTCTTC.

The chain joins TRBV5-1 to TRBJ2-3; TRBD2 matches at 11 bases. Germline V gives CDR1 SGHRS, CDR2 YFSETQ. Trimming at V came to 0 bases and at J to 4 bases, leaving 4 bases not matched to a gene. The CDR3 has 16 residues. CDR3 DNA sequence: TGCGCCAGCAGCTTGGAGGGACTAGCGGTTTCAGATACGCAGTATTTT. Translation: CASSLEGLAVSDTQYF.

The V and J genes are TRBV12-3 or TRBV12-4 and TRBJ2-1; 13 bases are a match to TRBD2. The CDR3 sequence is 15 residues long. After removal of 4 bases from V and 10 bases from J, the junction contained 7 bases not matched to a gene. CDR3 loop: CASSSLGLAGDEQFF. The CDR3 DNA sequence: TGTGCCAGCAGTTCCCTCGGACTAGCGGGGGACGAGCAGTTCTTC.

The rearrangement uses TRBV6-2 or TRBV6-3 and TRBJ2-5; TRBD1 agrees at 8 bases. CDR1 and CDR2 from the germline V gene are MNHEY and SVGEGT. The CDR3 contains 16 residues. The trim removed 1 base at V and 2 bases at J, leaving 6 bases unmatched. The CDR3 DNA follows: TGTGCCAGCAGTTACTACGGACAGGGCTATCAAGAGACCCAGTACTTC. It translates to CASSYYGQGYQETQYF.

The V and J genes are TRBV6-5 and TRBJ1-2, with 12 bases matching TRBD1. The CDR3 has 15 amino acids. The junction had 10 bases not matched to a gene; V was cut back by 6 bases and J by 8 bases. Per germline, CDR1 MNHEY and CDR2 SVGAGI. The chain's CDR3 is CASRDPGQGAQGYTF. The CDR3 coding sequence is TGTGCCAGCAGGGACCCGGGACAGGGGGCTCAAGGCTACACCTTC.

The chain couples TRBV6-2 or TRBV6-3 to TRBJ1-2; maybe TRBD1 (5 bases). Germline V gives CDR1 MNHEY, CDR2 SVGEGT. Trimming removed 7 bases from V and 4 bases from J, with 19 bases in between. The CDR3 extends over 15 amino acids. The CDR3 loop reads CASNPIGAGPYGYTF. Written as DNA, the CDR3 is TGTGCCAGCAACCCGATCGGGGCAGGACCCTATGGCTACACCTTC.

The chain joins TRBV4-3 to TRBJ2-1; 11 bases are shared with TRBD2. Unmatched junction bases numbered 7, after V lost 5 bases and J lost 7 bases. The CDR3 extends over 15 amino acids. The germline CDR1 and CDR2 sequences are LGHNA and YSLEER. DNA for the CDR3: TGCGCCAGCAGCTTTAGCGGGGGGGCCACAAATGAGCAGTTCTTC. Translated, it gives CASSFSGGATNEQFF.

The chain joins TRBV18 to TRBJ2-1, with TRBD1 matching 10 bases. Trimming cost V 3 bases and J 9 bases; bases outside gene matches: 11. Germline CDR1 KGHSH, CDR2 LQKENI. The CDR3 has 16 amino acids. Written as DNA, the CDR3 is TGTGCCAGCTCACCCGAGCTTATCGACAGGGGGCTTGAGCAGTTCTTC. Its protein is CASSPELIDRGLEQFF. Full variable domain (remainder filled in from reference TRBV18 and TRBJ2-1): NAGVMQNPRHLVRRRGQEARLRCSPMKGHSHVYWYRQLPEEGLKFMVYLQKENIIDESGMPKERFSAEFPKEGPSILRIQQVVRGDSAAYFCASSPELIDRGLEQFFGPGTRLTVL.

The rearrangement links TRBV20-1 to TRBJ1-2; D is uncertain. Germline V gene lookup returns CDR1 DFQATT and CDR2 SNEGSKA (reference sequence). The length of the CDR3 is 13 residues. Trimming stripped 5 bases from V and 2 bases from J, with 12 bases between. The CDR3 DNA reads TGCAGTGCTCCCCTTGGGTTAAACTATGGCTACACCTTC. Translated, it gives CSAPLGLNYGYTF.

Notes on this clonotype: An end of the junction differs from the germline gene, which may be a read error. The rearrangement links TRBV12-3 or TRBV12-4 to TRBJ2-1; 11 bases map to TRBD2. This CDR3 is 15 amino acids long. The CDR3 region is CASRLAGGETDEQFF. The CDR3 DNA follows: TGTGCCAGCAGGTTAGCGGGGGGGGAAACCGATGAGCAGTTCTTC.

The chain recombines TRBV12-3 or TRBV12-4 with TRBJ2-5; D remains unclear. V lost 3 bases, J lost 5 bases, and 7 bases lay in between. CDR3 length equals 12 residues. For the CDR3, the DNA is TGTGCCAGCAGTTTTAAGGTGGAGACCCAGTACTTC. Translation gives CASSFKVETQYF.

This clonotype appeared a few times. The chain carries TRBV29-1 and TRBJ2-6; either TRBD1 or TRBD2 may supply D (5 bases each). CDR1 and CDR2 from the germline V gene are SQVTM and ANQGSEA. The CDR3 consists of 17 residues. Trimming removed 7 bases from V and 17 bases from J, with 36 bases in between. The CDR3 DNA sequence: TGCAGCGATGATCGGGGACGTTGGTTACTCTGGGGCCATCTCGTGACTTTC. The encoded protein is CSDDRGRWLLWGHLVTF.

This clonotype was recorded a few times. The chain recombines TRBV12-3 or TRBV12-4 with TRBJ2-3; 7 bases agree with TRBD2. The CDR3 consists of 16 residues. Losses at the gene ends were 7 bases for V and 5 bases for J; bases not matched to a gene: 15. CDR3 in DNA: TGTGCCAGCAAGTTCCCGAGCGGGGTCCGTGGAGATACGCAGTATTTT. Residues: CASKFPSGVRGDTQYF.

This clonotype appeared a few times. The genes are TRBV10-3 and TRBJ2-7; 7 bases match TRBD1. The J call may be faulty, since TRBJ2-4 better matches the DNA end. Germline V gene lookup returns CDR1 ENHRY and CDR2 SYGVKD. The CDR3 spans 12 residues. This CDR3 reads CATRQGQDIQYF. CDR3 nucleotides: TGTGCCACCCGACAGGGTCAGGACATTCAGTACTTC.